This is a list of T cell receptor beta chains from one sample in a study of cytomegalovirus exposure and HLA in healthy donors. Profiled with immunoSEQ multiplex PCR; TCRdb holds only in-frame clones, not every one. The data contain 150,000 or so clones, around 80% of them singletons. Sequences were obtained from PBMCs. The receptors were gathered from a man aged 35 to 55 in good health and CMV-seropositive. Both conserved end residues are part of each CDR3. D genes are given only for firm matches. Clone size is given for some rows only: seen once, a few or many times, or a class if the clone is expanded.

-	TRBJ1-2	TRBV29-1	-	CSVWGEYGYTF	TGCAGCGTTTGGGGGGAATATGGCTACACCTTC
-	TRBJ2-3	TRBV9	-	CASSVGVGTDTQYF	TGTGCCAGCAGCGTAGGAGTTGGCACAGATACGCAGTATTTT
TRBD2	TRBJ2-7	TRBV5-4	once	CASSLSSGSYEQYF	TGTGCCAGCAGCTTGTCTAGCGGGAGCTACGAGCAGTACTTC
-	TRBJ2-2	TRBV30	-	CAWSNQARAGELFF	TGTGCCTGGAGTAATCAGGCGAGGGCCGGGGAGCTGTTTTTT
-	TRBJ1-3	TRBV30	-	CAWSWNRGNTIYF	TGTGCCTGGAGTTGGAACAGGGGAAACACCATATATTTT
-	TRBJ2-7	TRBV5-5	-	CASSLTVGPIYEQYF	TGTGCCAGCAGCCTAACAGTGGGGCCAATCTACGAGCAGTACTTC
TRBD1	TRBJ1-5	TRBV28	-	CASSLKYGTGYGMPQHF	TGTGCCAGCAGTTTAAAGTATGGGACAGGGTATGGAATGCCCCAGCATTTT
TRBD2	TRBJ2-3	TRBV2	-	CASRDLAGGPTDTQYF	TGTGCCAGCAGGGACCTAGCGGGAGGGCCCACAGATACGCAGTATTTT
-	TRBJ1-1	TRBV11-2	-	CASSPQQGSTEAFF	TGTGCCAGCAGCCCTCAACAGGGTTCCACTGAAGCTTTCTTT
-	TRBJ1-1	TRBV9	-	CASSVQGNTEAFF	TGTGCCAGCAGCGTACAGGGGAACACTGAAGCTTTCTTT
-	TRBJ2-1	TRBV27	few	CASRLRQANYNEQFF	TGTGCCAGCAGACTAAGACAGGCGAACTACAATGAGCAGTTCTTC
TRBD1	TRBJ1-4	TRBV19	-	CASSTGQGANEKLFF	TGTGCCAGTAGCACCGGACAGGGTGCTAATGAAAAACTGTTTTTT
-	TRBJ2-7	TRBV11-2	-	CASSLGAYEQYF	TGTGCCAGCAGCTTAGGAGCCTACGAGCAGTACTTC
TRBD1	TRBJ1-4	TRBV29-1	-	CSVTGTEFNEKLFF	TGCAGCGTCACAGGGACAGAGTTTAATGAAAAACTGTTTTTT
TRBD1	TRBJ2-7	TRBV11-2	few	CASSLDDRGATYEQYF	TGTGCCAGCAGCTTAGATGACAGGGGGGCAACCTACGAGCAGTACTTC
TRBD2	TRBJ2-1	TRBV2	few	CASSGGASGNYNEQFF	TGTGCCAGCAGTGGGGGGGCTAGCGGGAACTACAATGAGCAGTTCTTC
-	TRBJ1-2	TRBV5-6	-	CASSRDSLDGYGYTF	TGTGCCAGCAGCCGAGACAGCCTCGACGGCTATGGCTACACCTTC
-	TRBJ1-3	TRBV2	-	CASSGAERNTIYF	TGTGCCAGCAGTGGAGCCGAGAGAAACACCATATATTTT
TRBD2	TRBJ2-5	TRBV7-9	-	CAIRLAQETQYF	TGTGCCATCCGACTAGCCCAAGAGACCCAGTACTTC
TRBD2	TRBJ2-3	TRBV6-6	-	CASTPQRDPDTQYF	TGTGCCAGCACCCCGCAGCGGGATCCAGATACGCAGTATTTT
TRBD2	TRBJ2-5	TRBV4-2	-	CASSQDMSTSGETQYF	TGTGCCAGCAGCCAAGATATGTCGACTAGCGGGGAGACCCAGTACTTC
TRBD1	TRBJ2-1	TRBV6-1	-	CASSVWGTGYYNEQFF	TGTGCCAGCAGTGTCTGGGGGACAGGATACTACAATGAGCAGTTCTTC
TRBD2	TRBJ2-5	TRBV4-3	-	CASSQVVGGRLGRETQYF	TGCGCCAGCAGCCAAGTTGTCGGCGGGAGGTTGGGTAGAGAGACCCAGTACTTC
-	TRBJ2-7	TRBV5-4	-	CASGTLGDKGIYEQYF	TGTGCCAGCGGGACATTGGGGGACAAAGGAATCTACGAGCAGTACTTC
-	TRBJ2-2	TRBV5-4	-	CASSPTPGVTGELFF	TGTGCCAGCAGCCCTACCCCCGGTGTCACCGGGGAGCTGTTTTTT
TRBD2	TRBJ2-1	TRBV7-8	-	CASSFSSGSGSEQFF	TGTGCCAGCAGCTTCTCTAGCGGGAGCGGGAGTGAGCAGTTCTTC
TRBD1	TRBJ1-1	TRBV5-1	-	CASSLLQGDTEAFF	TGCGCCAGCAGCTTACTACAGGGGGACACTGAAGCTTTCTTT
-	TRBJ2-7	TRBV21-1	-	CASSNKGQLPSSYEQYF	TGTGCCAGCAGCAATAAGGGACAACTCCCTAGCTCCTACGAGCAGTACTTC
-	TRBJ1-5	TRBV28	-	CASRRTEVGPQHF	TGTGCCAGCAGAAGGACGGAGGTTGGGCCCCAGCATTTT
TRBD2	TRBJ2-1	TRBV11-1	-	CASSLGGRASEQFF	TGTGCCAGCAGCTTGGGCGGGAGGGCCAGTGAGCAGTTCTTC
TRBD1	TRBJ1-2	TRBV10-3	-	CAITHGTGQNYGYTF	TGTGCCATCACCCATGGGACAGGGCAGAACTATGGCTACACCTTC
-	TRBJ2-2	TRBV7-3	-	CASSLTPPRELFF	TGTGCCAGCAGCTTAACCCCGCCTAGGGAGCTGTTTTTT
-	TRBJ2-3	TRBV4-3	-	CASSRNLALGSTDTQYF	TGCGCCAGCAGCCGGAACCTAGCCCTCGGTAGCACAGATACGCAGTATTTT
-	TRBJ1-1	TRBV4-1	-	CASSPKSITEAFF	TGCGCCAGCAGTCCAAAATCCATCACTGAAGCTTTCTTT